The present T cell receptor (beta chain) was sequenced within a study of response to subunit inactivated influenza vaccine. One entry per CDR3 protein, called by TCRdb with MiXCR from the RT-PCR reads. Among 150,000 to 200,000 distinct CDR3 sequences, 10% to 15% were seen once, and the ten largest hold approximately 30%. This clonotype came up a few times. Trimming took 4 bases from V and 1 from J, leaving 15 bases between them. Germline CDR1 reads LGHNA; CDR2 reads YSLEER. CDR3 length equals 16 residues. The data also belong to a second study, concerning T cells expressing NK-cell markers. Per that paper: With UMIs, 5'RACE template switching was used to make TCR beta cDNA. The CD3+CD56-NKG2C+ fraction of a handful of donors was also led by these clonotypes. What remained unclear was the HCMV specificity of expanded NKG2C+ T cell clones.

The receptor comes from a man aged 45-65 years who received an inactivated influenza vaccine. The sequencing here drew on CD8+ T cells sorted from PBMCs, taken 12 days after vaccination. This chain joins TRBV4-3 and TRBJ2-3, with a weak D call TRBD1 (6 bases). The CDR3 region is CASSPGDGLGTDTQYF. CDR3 nucleotides: TGCGCCAGCAGCCCAGGGGACGGATTAGGCACAGATACGCAGTATTTT.